A single sample is the source of the 26 T cell receptor beta chains below, sequenced in a study of cytomegalovirus exposure and HLA in healthy donors. PCR amplification relied on 60 Vbeta primers (plus 13 Jbeta primers). TCRdb keeps only in-frame clones here, not all; method: immunoSEQ multiplex PCR. The sample lists about 190,000 clones; around 80% were seen once. Sequences were obtained from PBMCs. The receptors come from a woman under 30 in good health and CMV-seronegative.

The V gene is TRBV13, the J gene TRBJ1-2; tentative D call: TRBD1 (6 bases). The V gene lost 3 bases and the J gene lost 5 bases, with 10 bases spanning the gap. The CDR3 has 13 residues. The germline gives CDR1 PRHDT, CDR2 FYEKMQ (reference sequence). For the CDR3, the DNA is TGTGCCAGCAGCTTTGGTCAGGGGTATGGCTACACCTTC. Its protein is CASSFGQGYGYTF.

The V gene is TRBV9, the J gene TRBJ2-1; weak D call: TRBD2 (5 bases). CDR3 length: 15 residues. Between the trimmed V and J ends, which lost 3 bases and 3 bases, there was a span of 13 bases. Germline loops: CDR1 SGDLS, CDR2 YYNGEE. DNA for the CDR3: TGTGCCAGCAGCGCCGGACTTACGATCTACAATGAGCAGTTCTTC. Translating gives CASSAGLTIYNEQFF.

The chain carries TRBV4-3 and TRBJ1-1, with D maybe TRBD1 (6 bases). V lost 0 bases and J lost 0, with 14 bases in between. Per the germline V gene, CDR1 is LGHNA and CDR2 is YSLEER. The CDR3 sequence is 17 residues long. CDR3 sequence (DNA): TGCGCCAGCAGCCAAGAACCGCCCGGACAGCTGAACACTGAAGCTTTCTTT. This gives the protein CASSQEPPGQLNTEAFF.

The V gene is TRBV12-2, the J gene TRBJ2-7; no check of the table's D call, TRBD1, against the DNA was made. TRBV12-2 is a known pseudogene. The CDR3 is made up of 13 amino acids. The CDR3 nucleotides read TGTGCAAGTCGCTTATTACAGGGTGGCGAGCAGTACGTC. It encodes CASRLLQGGEQYV.

The rearrangement joins TRBV11-2 to TRBJ2-2; 11 bases line up with TRBD1. The CDR3 has 16 residues. The germline CDR1 and CDR2 sequences are SGHAT and FQNNGV. Trimming cost V 5 bases and J 6 bases; bases outside gene matches: 8. The CDR3 region has the DNA TGTGCCAGCAGCCTCTTGGGACAGGGGGAGGCCGGGGAGCTGTTTTTT. Residues: CASSLLGQGEAGELFF.

The chain carries TRBV15 and TRBJ2-7, with D possibly being TRBD2 (7 bases). Germline V gene lookup returns CDR1 LNHNV and CDR2 YYDKDF (reference sequence). This CDR3 spans 15 amino acids. V was pared by 5 bases and J by 5 bases, with 19 bases between. Here the CDR3 reads CATSRGGGESHEQYF. The CDR3 nucleotides are TGTGCCACCAGCCGTGGAGGGGGGGAATCCCACGAGCAGTACTTC.

This chain joins TRBV28 and TRBJ2-2, with 7 bases lining up with TRBD2. Trimming took 6 bases from V and 2 from J; bases not matched to a gene: 6. From germline, CDR1 is MDHEN and CDR2 SYDVKM. The CDR3 totals 15 residues. CDR3 protein: CASSIAGSNTGELFF. CDR3 nucleotides: TGTGCCAGCAGCATAGCGGGCTCCAACACCGGGGAGCTGTTTTTT.

V usage is TRBV9 and J usage is TRBJ2-3; 11 bases map to TRBD2. V lost 5 bases to trimming and J lost 2 bases; unmatched junction nucleotides: 16. Germline values: CDR1 SGDLS, CDR2 YYNGEE. The CDR3 loop spans 19 amino acids. The CDR3 is CASSQNGLAGGVVTDTQYF. CDR3 sequence (DNA): TGTGCCAGCAGTCAAAATGGGCTAGCGGGAGGTGTGGTCACAGATACGCAGTATTTT. Based on the CDR3 plus reference TRBV9 and TRBJ2-3, the full variable domain is DSGVTQTPKHLITATGQRVTLRCSPRSGDLSVYWYQQSLDQGLQFLIQYYNGEERAKGNILERFSAQQFPDLHSELNLSSLELGDSALYFCASSQNGLAGGVVTDTQYFGPGTRLTVL.

The table lists this clone with a few counts. V gene TRBV2 combines with J gene TRBJ1-1; 7 nucleotides align to TRBD1. This CDR3 contains 11 residues. Trimming cost V 8 bases and J 10 bases; bases outside gene matches: 7. CDR1 and CDR2 (germline): SNHLY, FYNNEI. DNA of the CDR3: TGTGCCAGCGGCGTGGGGACAGCAGCTTTCTTT. Its protein is CASGVGTAAFF. Supplemented by reference TRBV2 and TRBJ1-1, the full variable domain reads EPEVTQTPSHQVTQMGQEVILRCVPISNHLYFYWYRQILGQKVEFLVSFYNNEISEKSEIFDDQFSVERPDGSNFTLKIRSTKLEDSAMYFCASGVGTAAFFGQGTRLTVV.

The chain's CDR3 is CASSVPGQGNEQYF. CDR3 nucleotide sequence: TGTGCCAGCAGTGTTCCGGGACAGGGCAACGAGCAGTACTTC. The V gene is TRBV7-9, the J gene TRBJ2-7; 9 bases align to TRBD1. The CDR3 has 14 amino acids. The junction had 8 bases not matched to a gene; V was cut back by 6 bases and J by 5 bases. Germline CDR1 is SEHNR and CDR2 is FQNEAQ (reference sequence).

This chain links TRBV7-2 with TRBJ2-7; D gene uncertain. With 3 bases removed from V and 2 bases from J, the gap between germline ends came to 5 bases. The CDR3 is 12 residues long. Germline CDR1 SGHTA, CDR2 FQGNSA. The CDR3 bases are TGTGCCAGCAGCTTCCGGGCCTACGAGCAGTACTTC. This codes for CASSFRAYEQYF. Together with reference TRBV7-2 and TRBJ2-7, the CDR3 gives the full variable domain: GAGVSQSPSNKVTEKGKDVELRCDPISGHTALYWYRQSLGQGLEFLIYFQGNSAPDKSGLPSDRFSAERTGGSVSTLTIQRTQQEDSAVYLCASSFRAYEQYFGPGTRLTVT.

This clone was counted once. The V gene is TRBV9, the J gene TRBJ2-2; TRBD2 aligns across 8 bases. Germline V gives CDR1 SGDLS, CDR2 YYNGEE. The V and J ends lost 7 bases and 1 base, in that order; junction bases with no gene match: 6. The CDR3 extends over 15 amino acids. DNA of the CDR3: TGTGCCAGCGGCCCACTAGCGGAGAACACCGGGGAGCTGTTTTTT. Its protein product is CASGPLAENTGELFF.

The chain employs TRBV2 and TRBJ2-7; D gene uncertain. CDR1 and CDR2 from the germline V gene are SNHLY and FYNNEI. V shed 5 bases and J shed 2 bases, with 10 bases lying between them. This CDR3 is 13 amino acids long. CDR3 bases: TGTGCCAGCAGTCACCCTGAGGCCTACGAGCAGTACGTC. It translates to CASSHPEAYEQYV.

The rearrangement uses TRBV23-1 and TRBJ1-1; the match to TRBD1 covers 11 bases. TRBV23-1 is placed among ORFs of uncertain function. J was trimmed by 0 bases and V by 1 base; bases with no gene match: 1. This CDR3 comprises 16 residues. CDR3 DNA: TGCGCCAGCAGTCAATTGGACAGGGGGCTGAACACTGAAGCTTTCTTT. This encodes CASSQLDRGLNTEAFF.

The gene calls are TRBV5-1 and TRBJ1-1; D is unresolved. The CDR3 loop spans 14 amino acids. Trimming pared 4 bases from V and 3 bases from J, leaving 13 bases between. CDR1 is SGHRS, CDR2 YFSETQ, per germline. The CDR3 reads CASSPLPTDTEAFF. CDR3 nucleotides: TGCGCCAGCAGCCCCCTTCCCACTGACACTGAAGCTTTCTTT.

The chain has TRBV27 and TRBJ2-5, with TRBD2 matching 13 bases. Per germline, CDR1 MNHEY and CDR2 SMNVEV (reference sequence). Trimming cost V 5 bases and J 2 bases; bases outside gene matches: 2. The CDR3 covers 15 residues. CDR3 amino acids: CASSPGLAGQETQYF. CDR3 nucleotide sequence: TGTGCCAGCAGTCCGGGACTAGCGGGGCAAGAGACCCAGTACTTC.

This chain uses TRBV10-3 with TRBJ2-5; 8 bases fit TRBD1. Losses at the gene ends were 11 bases for V and 3 bases for J; bases not matched to a gene: 8. Germline lookup yields CDR1 ENHRY and CDR2 SYGVKD. The CDR3 totals 13 residues. In nucleotides, the CDR3 is TGTGCCGGGGGGACAGGTGCGAAAGAGACCCAGTACTTC. Its translation is CAGGTGAKETQYF.

The V call is TRBV5-6, the J call TRBJ2-5, with 9 bases matching TRBD2. CDR3 length: 16 amino acids. Losses at the gene ends were 4 bases for V and 5 bases for J; bases not matched to a gene: 12. Germline V gives CDR1 SGHDT, CDR2 YYEEEE. CDR3 residues: CASSEGTSLHRETQYF. The CDR3 region has the DNA TGTGCCAGCAGCGAGGGGACTAGCCTTCATCGGGAGACCCAGTACTTC.

This chain uses TRBV11-3 with TRBJ1-2; D is undetermined. The germline CDR1 and CDR2 sequences are SGHNT and YENEEA. V lost 5 bases and J 5 bases, leaving 9 bases between the germline ends. The CDR3 is made up of 12 amino acids. The CDR3 loop is CASSAQIYGYTF. CDR3 DNA: TGTGCCAGCAGCGCACAGATATATGGCTACACCTTC.

The chain carries TRBV5-4 and TRBJ2-3; D gene uncertain. CDR3 length equals 13 residues. Between the trimmed V and J ends, which lost 1 base and 6 bases, there was a span of 9 bases. The V gene's germline CDR1 is SGHNT and CDR2 YYREEE (reference sequence). CDR3 region: CASSLSSTDTQYF. CDR3 DNA: TGTGCCAGCAGCTTGTCGAGTACCGATACGCAGTATTTT.

This clone has just one count. The chain is built from TRBV19 and TRBJ1-1; 8 positions match TRBD1. V shed 9 bases, J shed 5 bases, and the junction held 5 bases outside the gene matches. Germline V gene sequence: CDR1 LNHDA, CDR2 SQIVND (reference sequence). CDR3 size: 12 residues. The chain's CDR3 is CASRQGYTEAFF. In nucleotides, the CDR3 is TGTGCCAGCCGACAGGGGTATACTGAAGCTTTCTTT. Drawing the rest from reference TRBV19 and TRBJ1-1, the complete variable domain is DGGITQSPKYLFRKEGQNVTLSCEQNLNHDAMYWYRQDPGQGLRLIYYSQIVNDFQKGDIAEGYSVSREKKESFPLTVTSAQKNPTAFYLCASRQGYTEAFFGQGTRLTVV.

The chain couples TRBV28 to TRBJ1-2; TRBD1 might be the D (6 bases). Germline V CDR1 and CDR2: MDHEN, SYDVKM. Trimming took 4 bases from V and 7 from J, leaving 19 bases between them. The CDR3 has 15 amino acids. The CDR3 bases are TGTGCCAGCAGTTCTAGCCCAGGGGCGCTTACTGGCTACACCTTC. This sequence encodes CASSSSPGALTGYTF.

The chain links TRBV5-4 to TRBJ2-1, with 7 bases fitting TRBD2. This CDR3 comprises 15 residues. V trimming: 4 bases; J trimming: 5 bases; junction bases outside the gene matches: 9. Germline V CDR1 and CDR2: SGHNT, YYREEE (reference sequence). CDR3: CASSERGRAHNEQFF. As DNA, the CDR3 is TGTGCCAGCAGCGAGCGGGGCCGAGCCCACAATGAGCAGTTCTTC.

J is TRBJ2-5 and V is TRBV6-5; 11 bases are a match to TRBD2. TRBJ2-7 matches the DNA end more closely, so the J call is doubtful. Per germline, CDR1 MNHEY and CDR2 SVGAGI. This CDR3 is 15 amino acids long. CDR3 loop: CASTKELAGVYEQYF. Here the CDR3 DNA reads TGTGCCAGCACTAAGGAACTAGCGGGAGTCTACGAGCAGTACTTC.

This sequence joins TRBV7-6 and TRBJ2-5; the match to TRBD2 covers 16 bases. Germline V gene data show CDR1 as SGHVS and CDR2 as FNYEAQ. V lost 5 bases and J lost 5; bases outside the gene matches: 14. This CDR3 is 19 amino acids long. The CDR3 is CASSPETVGLAGGGETQYF. CDR3 sequence (DNA): TGTGCCAGCAGCCCGGAAACCGTGGGACTAGCGGGAGGGGGGGAGACCCAGTACTTC.

V gene TRBV7-2 combines with J gene TRBJ1-1, with D perhaps TRBD1 (6 bases). Germline CDR1 and CDR2: SGHTA and FQGNSA. Deletions cut 1 base from V and 5 bases from J, with 17 bases between. The CDR3 loop spans 16 amino acids. CDR3 in amino acids: CASSLEGGWTGTEAFF. DNA for the CDR3: TGTGCCAGCAGCTTAGAGGGGGGGTGGACGGGAACTGAAGCTTTCTTT.